A selection of T cell receptor beta chains follows, all from one sample in a study of T cell repertoires in cytomegalovirus infection. These TCRs' antigens remain unknown. TCRdb re-called the reads through MiXCR, storing one row per CDR3 protein. Of about 920,000 distinct CDR3 sequences listed, around 32% are singletons. The specimen was cultured CD8+ T cells from PBMCs, collected from culture after CMV antigen stimulation. These receptor sequences come from a human donor in good health (CMV status not recorded). Some clones in this sample may be carry-over from other donors' samples. CDR3s include the opening cysteine and the closing phenylalanine or tryptophan. D genes are given only for firm matches. Size values are once, few and many counts, or a class for expanded clones, and some rows have none.

clone_size: NA
v_call: TRBV4-1
j_call: TRBJ2-3
d_call: TRBD2
cdr3_length: 17
cdr3_nt: TGCGCCAGCAGCCAAAAAGAAGGGACTACGGGCACAGATACGCAGTATTTT
cdr3_aa: CASSQKEGTTGTDTQYF

clone_size: NA
v_call: TRBV7-6
j_call: TRBJ2-7
d_call: TRBD2
cdr3_length: 15
cdr3_nt: TGTGCCAGCAGCGAGATAGCGGGGGGAGACTACGAGCAGTACTTC
cdr3_aa: CASSEIAGGDYEQYF

clone_size: NA
v_call: TRBV28
j_call: TRBJ1-2
d_call: TRBD1
cdr3_length: 18
cdr3_nt: TGTGCCAGCACTTCGACGCCGGGACAGGAGCCTTCTAACTATGGCTACACCTTC
cdr3_aa: CASTSTPGQEPSNYGYTF

clone_size: many
v_call: TRBV7-8
j_call: TRBJ2-7
d_call: NA
cdr3_length: 11
cdr3_nt: TGTGCCAGCAGCCCCTGGTACGAGCAGTACTTC
cdr3_aa: CASSPWYEQYF

clone_size: NA
v_call: TRBV7-6
j_call: TRBJ2-7
d_call: NA
cdr3_length: 13
cdr3_nt: TGTGCCAGCAGCTTAGAAACGTCCTACGAGCAGTACTTC
cdr3_aa: CASSLETSYEQYF

clone_size: NA
v_call: TRBV6-1
j_call: TRBJ2-1
d_call: TRBD1
cdr3_length: 12
cdr3_nt: TGTGCCAGCAGCGAGACAGGGGTCGAGCAGTTCTTC
cdr3_aa: CASSETGVEQFF

clone_size: NA
v_call: TRBV15
j_call: TRBJ2-2
d_call: TRBD1
cdr3_length: 14
cdr3_nt: TGTGCCACCAGCCCCGACAGGGGCACCGGGGAGCTGTTTTTT
cdr3_aa: CATSPDRGTGELFF

clone_size: NA
v_call: TRBV10-3
j_call: TRBJ1-1
d_call: NA
cdr3_length: 15
cdr3_nt: TGTGCCATCAGTGAGTATCGAACCATGAACACTGAAGCTTTCTTT
cdr3_aa: CAISEYRTMNTEAFF

clone_size: few
v_call: TRBV19
j_call: TRBJ2-1
d_call: TRBD2
cdr3_length: 18
cdr3_nt: TGTGCCAGTAGTAGAGGACTAGCGGGGGCGTCCTCCTACAATGAGCAGTTCTTC
cdr3_aa: CASSRGLAGASSYNEQFF

clone_size: few
v_call: TRBV20-1
j_call: TRBJ2-2
d_call: TRBD2
cdr3_length: 14
cdr3_nt: TGCAGTGCCAGACCTAGCGGGATCACCGGGGAGCTGTTTTTT
cdr3_aa: CSARPSGITGELFF

clone_size: once
v_call: TRBV6-2/TRBV6-3
j_call: TRBJ2-5
d_call: NA
cdr3_length: 15
cdr3_nt: TGTGCCAGCAGTGCGGGGACCGACATCCAAGAGACCCAGTACTTC
cdr3_aa: CASSAGTDIQETQYF

clone_size: NA
v_call: TRBV5-6
j_call: TRBJ1-2
d_call: NA
cdr3_length: 13
cdr3_nt: TGTGCCAGCAGCTTGTCCTCAACTCATGGCTACACCTTC
cdr3_aa: CASSLSSTHGYTF

clone_size: NA
v_call: TRBV5-1
j_call: TRBJ2-5
d_call: NA
cdr3_length: 15
cdr3_nt: TGCGCCAGCAGCTTGGAGCAGGGAAGTTCGAAGACCCAGTACTTC
cdr3_aa: CASSLEQGSSKTQYF

clone_size: many
v_call: TRBV7-2
j_call: TRBJ1-1
d_call: NA
cdr3_length: 16
cdr3_nt: TGTGCCAGCAGCTCGGATTGGACAGAGCGAGACACTGAAGCTTTCTTT
cdr3_aa: CASSSDWTERDTEAFF

clone_size: NA
v_call: TRBV7-8
j_call: TRBJ1-4
d_call: NA
cdr3_length: 17
cdr3_nt: TGTGCCAGCAGCTTAGGGGCCGGAGGGCGGTCTAATGAAAAACTGTTTTTT
cdr3_aa: CASSLGAGGRSNEKLFF

clone_size: many
v_call: TRBV7-9
j_call: TRBJ2-1
d_call: NA
cdr3_length: 15
cdr3_nt: TGTGCCAGCAGCTCCCTTCGGACTAACTACAATGAGCAGTTCTTC
cdr3_aa: CASSSLRTNYNEQFF

clone_size: few
v_call: TRBV6-1
j_call: TRBJ2-3
d_call: TRBD2
cdr3_length: 18
cdr3_nt: TGTGCCAGCAGTGAAGAATTAATTGGCGGGGGGCCTGTAGATACGCAGTATTTT
cdr3_aa: CASSEELIGGGPVDTQYF

clone_size: few
v_call: TRBV6-6
j_call: TRBJ1-2
d_call: TRBD1
cdr3_length: 12
cdr3_nt: TGTGCCGGACTGACAGGGGCGTATGGCTACACCTTC
cdr3_aa: CAGLTGAYGYTF

clone_size: NA
v_call: TRBV6-8
j_call: TRBJ1-1
d_call: TRBD1
cdr3_length: 16
cdr3_nt: TGTGCCAGCAGTTACGGGACGACAGGGGGTTGGACTGAAGCTTTCTTT
cdr3_aa: CASSYGTTGGWTEAFF

clone_size: NA
v_call: TRBV12-3/TRBV12-4
j_call: TRBJ1-5
d_call: NA
cdr3_length: 18
cdr3_nt: TGTGCCAGCAGTTTAGCGCCCCCAACAGGGTATAGCAATCAGCCCCAGCATTTT
cdr3_aa: CASSLAPPTGYSNQPQHF

clone_size: few
v_call: TRBV5-1
j_call: TRBJ2-2
d_call: NA
cdr3_length: 14
cdr3_nt: TGCGCCACCTCGGACTACCCGGGCACCGGGGAGCTGTTTTTT
cdr3_aa: CATSDYPGTGELFF

clone_size: NA
v_call: TRBV4-1
j_call: TRBJ2-7
d_call: NA
cdr3_length: 13
cdr3_nt: TGCGCCAGCAGCCACGGCCGGGGGTACGAGCAGTACTTC
cdr3_aa: CASSHGRGYEQYF

clone_size: few
v_call: TRBV27
j_call: TRBJ2-3
d_call: NA
cdr3_length: 13
cdr3_nt: TGTGCCAGCATAAATCCGGTGACAGATACGCAGTATTTT
cdr3_aa: CASINPVTDTQYF

clone_size: NA
v_call: TRBV7-3
j_call: TRBJ2-1
d_call: TRBD2
cdr3_length: 16
cdr3_nt: TGTGCCAGCAGCACTAGCGGGGTTCACCTTTACAATGAGCAGTTCTTC
cdr3_aa: CASSTSGVHLYNEQFF

clone_size: NA
v_call: TRBV2
j_call: TRBJ1-1
d_call: NA
cdr3_length: 14
cdr3_nt: TGTGCCAGCCGAGGGGCCGCCCTTGGGACTGAAGCTTTCTTT
cdr3_aa: CASRGAALGTEAFF

clone_size: few
v_call: TRBV20-1
j_call: TRBJ1-5
d_call: NA
cdr3_length: 13
cdr3_nt: TGCAGTGGGGCAGACCTTAGCAATCAGCCCCAGCATTTT
cdr3_aa: CSGADLSNQPQHF

clone_size: NA
v_call: TRBV6-2/TRBV6-3
j_call: TRBJ2-1
d_call: NA
cdr3_length: 16
cdr3_nt: TGTGCCAGCAGCTCCTCCGTCCAGGGCTCCTACAATGAGCAGTTCTTC
cdr3_aa: CASSSSVQGSYNEQFF